This T cell receptor (beta chain) was identified in a study of blood T cell repertoires in COVID-19. Overall study context: Sample material is recorded as cDNA or gDNA derived from T cells, B-cell-depleted T cells, or PBMCs.

Assay: immunoSEQ multiplex PCR; the TCRdb copy retains only in-frame clones and omits some. The sample has approximately 240,000 clones, approximately 80% seen once. There are a few counts of this clone. Germline V lookup: CDR1 MNHEY, CDR2 SVGAGI. V gave up 7 bases and J gave up 5 bases, with 14 bases separating them. This CDR3 contains 13 residues. The specimen was peripheral blood. The chain is built from TRBV6-5 and TRBJ1-1, with a weak D call TRBD1 (6 bases). The sequence was obtained from a middle-aged woman who had recovered from COVID-19. CDR3 amino acids: CASTSQGSTEAFF. DNA for the CDR3: TGTGCCAGCACAAGCCAGGGGAGTACTGAAGCTTTCTTT.